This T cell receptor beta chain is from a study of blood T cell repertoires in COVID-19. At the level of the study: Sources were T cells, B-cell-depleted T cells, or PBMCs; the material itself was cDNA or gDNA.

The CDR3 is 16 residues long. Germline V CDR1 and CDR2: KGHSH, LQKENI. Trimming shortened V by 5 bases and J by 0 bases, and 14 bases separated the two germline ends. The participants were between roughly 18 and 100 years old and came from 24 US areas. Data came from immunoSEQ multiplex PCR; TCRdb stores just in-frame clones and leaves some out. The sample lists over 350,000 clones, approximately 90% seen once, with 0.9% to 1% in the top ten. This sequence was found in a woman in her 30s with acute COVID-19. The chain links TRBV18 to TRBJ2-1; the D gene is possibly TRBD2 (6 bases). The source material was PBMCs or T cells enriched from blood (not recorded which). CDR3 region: CASSGGTSSSYNEQFF. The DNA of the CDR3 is TGTGCCAGCTCAGGCGGGACTTCAAGCTCCTACAATGAGCAGTTCTTC.